The clone carrying this T cell receptor (beta chain) was observed a few times. The antigen is not known. The data belong to a study of T cells after yellow fever vaccination. Germline-derived CDR1 and CDR2 are MNHNY and SVGAGI (reference sequence). The V end lost 2 bases, the J end lost 2 bases, and 6 bases lay between the germline ends. The CDR3 has 13 amino acids. Notes on the study in general: Once the booster was given, most primary-vaccination clones reappeared, at about 97% for CD4 and roughly 86% for CD8.

TCRdb redid the calling of the 5' RACE reads with MiXCR, one entry per CDR3 protein. The table records roughly 300,000 distinct CDR3 sequences, roughly 8.4% of them present only once. The sequences come from PBMCs, collected around 45 days after the first yellow fever vaccination. This receptor was identified in a man between 18 and 35 years old who received the YFV17D yellow fever vaccine. The chain employs TRBV6-6 and TRBJ2-5, with D unresolved. This CDR3 reads CASSYNGQETQYF. The CDR3 nucleotides are TGTGCCAGCAGTTACAACGGGCAAGAGACCCAGTACTTC.